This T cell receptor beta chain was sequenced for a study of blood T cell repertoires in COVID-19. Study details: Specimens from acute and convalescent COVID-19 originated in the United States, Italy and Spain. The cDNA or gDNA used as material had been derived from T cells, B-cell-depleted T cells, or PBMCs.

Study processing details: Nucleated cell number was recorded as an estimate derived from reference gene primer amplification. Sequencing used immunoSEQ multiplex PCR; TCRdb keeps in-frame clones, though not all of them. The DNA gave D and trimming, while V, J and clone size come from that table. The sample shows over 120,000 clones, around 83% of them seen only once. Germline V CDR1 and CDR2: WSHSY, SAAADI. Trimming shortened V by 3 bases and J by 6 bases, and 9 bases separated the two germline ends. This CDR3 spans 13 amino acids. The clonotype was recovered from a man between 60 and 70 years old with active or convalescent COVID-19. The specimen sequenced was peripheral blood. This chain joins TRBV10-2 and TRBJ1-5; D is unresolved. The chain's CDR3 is CASSDTVFQPQHF. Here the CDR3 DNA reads TGCGCCAGCAGTGATACAGTTTTTCAGCCCCAGCATTTT.